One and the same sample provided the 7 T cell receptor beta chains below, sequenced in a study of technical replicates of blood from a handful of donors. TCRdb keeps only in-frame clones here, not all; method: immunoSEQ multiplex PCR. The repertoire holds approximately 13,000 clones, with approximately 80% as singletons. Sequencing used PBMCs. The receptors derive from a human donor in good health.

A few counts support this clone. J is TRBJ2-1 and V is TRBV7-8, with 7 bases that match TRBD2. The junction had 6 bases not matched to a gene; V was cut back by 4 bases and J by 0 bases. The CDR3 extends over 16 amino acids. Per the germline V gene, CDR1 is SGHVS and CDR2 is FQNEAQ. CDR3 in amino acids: CASSSFSGISYNEQFF. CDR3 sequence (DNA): TGTGCCAGCAGCTCCTTCAGCGGGATCTCCTACAATGAGCAGTTCTTC.

Written as DNA, the CDR3 is TGTGCCAGCAGTGAGGGCGGGAGTCTAGGCTACGAGCAGTACTTC. It specifies CASSEGGSLGYEQYF. The V call is TRBV6-1, the J call TRBJ2-7, with 7 bases identical to TRBD2. Germline loops: CDR1 MNHNS, CDR2 SASEGT. V shed 3 bases, J shed 3 bases, and the junction held 8 bases outside the gene matches. This CDR3 comprises 15 residues.

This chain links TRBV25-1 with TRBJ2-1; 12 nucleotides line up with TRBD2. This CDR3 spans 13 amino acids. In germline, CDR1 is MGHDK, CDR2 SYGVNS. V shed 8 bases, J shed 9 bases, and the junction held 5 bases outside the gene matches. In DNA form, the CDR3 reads TGTGCCAGCCGACTAGCGGGAGCGATTGAGCAGTTCTTC. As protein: CASRLAGAIEQFF. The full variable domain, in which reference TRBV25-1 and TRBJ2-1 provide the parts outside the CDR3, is EADIYQTPRYLVIGTGKKITLECSQTMGHDKMYWYQQDPGMELHLIHYSYGVNSTEKGDLSSESTVSRIRTEHFPLTLESARPSHTSQYLCASRLAGAIEQFFGPGTRLTVL.

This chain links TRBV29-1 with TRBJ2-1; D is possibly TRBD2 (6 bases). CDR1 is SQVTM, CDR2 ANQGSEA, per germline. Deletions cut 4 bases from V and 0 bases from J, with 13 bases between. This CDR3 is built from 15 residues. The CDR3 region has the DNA TGCAGCGTTGGCGGGGCGGGTAGCTCCTACAATGAGCAGTTCTTC. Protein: CSVGGAGSSYNEQFF.

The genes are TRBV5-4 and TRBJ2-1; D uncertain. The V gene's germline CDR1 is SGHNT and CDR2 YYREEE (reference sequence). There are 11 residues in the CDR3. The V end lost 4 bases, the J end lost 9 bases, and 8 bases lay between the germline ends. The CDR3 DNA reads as TGTGCCAGCAGCCGCGATCTTGAGCAGTTCTTC. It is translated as CASSRDLEQFF.

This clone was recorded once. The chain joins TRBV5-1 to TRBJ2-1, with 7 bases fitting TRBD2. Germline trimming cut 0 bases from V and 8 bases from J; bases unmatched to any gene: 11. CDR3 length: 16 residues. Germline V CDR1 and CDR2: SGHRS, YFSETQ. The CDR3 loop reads CASSLVGGSVLDEQFF. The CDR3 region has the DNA TGCGCCAGCAGCTTGGTCGGCGGGAGCGTTCTCGATGAGCAGTTCTTC.

The CDR3 nucleotides read TGTGCCAGCAGCCCTACGCCCGGGACAGAAGCATCCTACGAGCAGTACTTC. It translates to CASSPTPGTEASYEQYF. The chain uses TRBV7-2 and TRBJ2-7, with 7 bases matching TRBD1. The V and J ends lost 5 bases and 1 base, in that order; junction bases with no gene match: 14. Germline CDR1 and CDR2: SGHTA and FQGNSA. The CDR3 runs to 17 residues.